Listed here are 21 T cell receptor beta chains from one sample, sequenced in a study of CD8 T cells in ankylosing spondylitis. TCRdb itself ran the 5' RACE reads through MiXCR, one entry per CDR3 protein. The profile covers more than 150,000 distinct CDR3 sequences, with about 18% appearing a single time and around 4.1% taken by the ten largest. What was sequenced was blood, either unsorted or a sorted T cell fraction (not recorded which). The source is a male donor aged 5-29 years with ankylosing spondylitis or in good health (not recorded which).

In its sample, this clonotype was seen many times. The chain recombines TRBV5-5 with TRBJ1-5; 10 bases are a match to TRBD1. Germline CDR1 SGHKS, CDR2 YYEKEE (reference sequence). Trimming cost V 4 bases and J 9 bases; bases outside gene matches: 4. CDR3 length equals 13 residues. CDR3 sequence reads: CASSPDRGRPQHF. As DNA, the CDR3 is TGTGCCAGCAGCCCGGACAGGGGGAGGCCCCAGCATTTT.

This clonotype was counted many times. The rearrangement joins TRBV7-9 to TRBJ2-3, with a weak D call TRBD2 (5 bases). The CDR3 sequence is 15 residues long. Germline V gene lookup returns CDR1 SEHNR and CDR2 FQNEAQ (reference sequence). Trimming stripped 5 bases from V and 4 bases from J, with 16 bases between. The CDR3 nucleotides read TGTGCCAGCAGCCCACCGACCAGCGGTGCAGATACGCAGTATTTT. Translation gives CASSPPTSGADTQYF.

This clonotype was found many times. The rearrangement joins TRBV5-1 to TRBJ2-1, with 10 bases aligning to TRBD1. The CDR3 has 14 amino acids. The J segment lost 6 bases and the V segment lost 3 bases, leaving 3 bases of the junction unmatched. Germline V gene data show CDR1 as SGHRS and CDR2 as YFSETQ. The CDR3 DNA sequence: TGCGCCAGCAGCTCGGGACAGGGGCTCAATGAGCAGTTCTTC. This encodes CASSSGQGLNEQFF.

At least ten counts were recorded for this clonotype. The chain joins TRBV27 to TRBJ2-1; the match to TRBD2 covers 8 bases. The V gene end was trimmed by 10 bases and the J gene end by 0 bases; junction bases not matched to a gene: 8. Germline values: CDR1 MNHEY, CDR2 SMNVEV (reference sequence). The CDR3 consists of 15 residues. This CDR3 reads CATGLSGSSYNEQFF. The CDR3 DNA reads TGTGCCACCGGACTAAGCGGGAGCTCCTACAATGAGCAGTTCTTC.

The V and J genes are TRBV10-3 and TRBJ2-5; D ambiguous. This CDR3 has 13 residues. Germline CDR1 ENHRY, CDR2 SYGVKD. V was shortened by 6 bases and J by 6 bases, with 14 bases between the two germline ends. CDR3 amino acids: CAIRLPATQTQYF. The CDR3 nucleotides read TGTGCCATCAGGCTCCCGGCCACGCAGACCCAGTACTTC.

The sample holds many counts of this clonotype. The gene calls are TRBV6-6 and TRBJ2-3; D is uncertain. V dropped 0 bases and J dropped 3 bases, with 10 bases sitting between them. Per the germline V gene, CDR1 is MNHNY and CDR2 is SVGAGI (reference sequence). The CDR3 has 15 residues. Here the CDR3 DNA reads TGTGCCAGCAGTTACTCTAAAACACCGACAGATACGCAGTATTTT. Encoded protein: CASSYSKTPTDTQYF.

In this sample, this clonotype turned up many times. The CDR3 is CSVTFSGRYTGELFF. The CDR3 DNA follows: TGCAGCGTGACCTTTAGCGGGAGATACACCGGGGAGCTGTTTTTT. The chain combines TRBV29-1 with TRBJ2-2, with 9 positions matching TRBD2. J gave up 3 bases and V 6 bases, and 8 bases lay outside the gene matches. The CDR3 extends over 15 amino acids. Germline assignment: CDR1 SQVTM and CDR2 ANQGSEA.

There are many counts of this clonotype. The gene calls are TRBV11-2 and TRBJ2-7; D gene uncertain. The CDR3 is 15 residues long. In germline, CDR1 is SGHAT, CDR2 FQNNGV. The V end was cut by 5 bases, the J end by 6 bases, with 20 bases between. CDR3 coding DNA: TGTGCCAGCAGCCCCTCTCGGGTTTCAATGCGCGAGCAGTACTTC. This encodes CASSPSRVSMREQYF. Full variable domain (outside the CDR3, taken from reference TRBV11-2 and TRBJ2-7): EAGVAQSPRYKIIEKRQSVAFWCNPISGHATLYWYQQILGQGPKLLIQFQNNGVVDDSQLPKDRFSAERLKGVDSTLKIQPAKLEDSAVYLCASSPSRVSMREQYFGPGTRLTVT.

This chain connects TRBV7-9 to TRBJ1-2; D unresolved. The germline V gene has CDR1 SEHNR and CDR2 FQNEAQ (reference sequence). V was shortened by 5 bases and J by 0 bases, with 16 bases between the two germline ends. This CDR3 is built from 16 residues. CDR3 amino acids: CASSHSTGRANYGYTF. The CDR3 DNA reads TGTGCCAGCAGCCACTCTACGGGGAGAGCTAACTATGGCTACACCTTC.

The chain joins TRBV12-3 or TRBV12-4 to TRBJ2-7; 11 nucleotides agree with TRBD2. CDR3 length: 13 residues. V lost 5 bases and J lost 6; bases outside the gene matches: 3. CDR3 DNA sequence: TGTGCCAGCAGTAGACTAGCGGGAACCGAGCAGTACGTC. It specifies CASSRLAGTEQYV.

This clonotype appeared many times. The rearrangement links TRBV6-2 or TRBV6-3 to TRBJ1-1; TRBD1 aligns across 9 bases. Germline CDR1 is MNHEY and CDR2 is SVGEGT. The junction had 0 bases not matched to a gene; V was cut back by 4 bases and J by 3 bases. This CDR3 is built from 13 residues. Written as DNA, the CDR3 is TGTGCCAGCAGTTGGGACAGGGACACTGAAGCTTTCTTT. Translating it yields CASSWDRDTEAFF.

This clonotype was seen a handful of times. The junction departs from the called germline gene at one end, perhaps through a read error. The V and J genes are TRBV20-1 and TRBJ2-7, with 11 bases fitting TRBD2. The CDR3 spans 12 residues. CDR1 is DFQATT and CDR2 is SNEGSKA in the germline V gene (reference sequence). The CDR3 loop is CSAEKLAGAFDF. CDR3 in DNA: TGCAGTGCTGAGAAACTAGCGGGAGCCTTCGACTTC.

This clonotype appeared a few times. The chain recombines TRBV20-1 with TRBJ2-7, with D possibly matching TRBD1 (6 bases). Trimming cost V 5 bases and J 1 base, with 18 bases left between them. This CDR3 spans 15 amino acids. Germline V gene sequence: CDR1 DFQATT, CDR2 SNEGSKA (reference sequence). CDR3 sequence reads: CSASQGYSDSYEQYF. Written as DNA, the CDR3 is TGCAGTGCTTCCCAGGGGTACTCGGATTCCTACGAGCAGTACTTC.

This clonotype occurred many times. The chain links TRBV13 to TRBJ2-1; 14 bases fit TRBD2. From germline, CDR1 is PRHDT and CDR2 FYEKMQ (reference sequence). Unmatched junction bases numbered 13, after V lost 5 bases and J lost 1 base. CDR3 length: 20 amino acids. The CDR3 DNA follows: TGTGCCAGCAGCCTTACGGGACTAGCGGGAGCTAAAGAATCCTACAATGAGCAGTTCTTC. Encoded protein: CASSLTGLAGAKESYNEQFF.

This clonotype has a count of ten or more. This CDR3 reads CASSPSYNEQFF. As DNA, the CDR3 is TGTGCCAGCAGCCCCTCCTACAATGAGCAGTTCTTC. The chain carries TRBV11-2 and TRBJ2-1; D is undetermined. V was cut by 5 bases and J by 0 bases, with 2 bases left in between. The CDR3 totals 12 residues. CDR1 and CDR2 from the germline V gene are SGHAT and FQNNGV.

This clonotype was observed many times. As DNA, the CDR3 is TGCAGAGCTGCTCTCGGGGAGGACGGTGAAGCTTTCTTT. It encodes CRAALGEDGEAFF. The chain has TRBV20-1 and TRBJ1-1; D is unclear. The CDR3 spans 13 residues. Germline V gives CDR1 DFQATT, CDR2 SNEGSKA (reference sequence).

This clonotype was recorded at least ten times. This chain connects TRBV28 to TRBJ2-2; 9 bases line up with TRBD1. Germline V CDR1 and CDR2: MDHEN, SYDVKM. V shed 2 bases and J 1 base; nucleotides not matched to a gene: 5. This CDR3 has 17 residues. CDR3 nucleotide sequence: TGTGCCAGCAGTTTAGGTGCGGGACAGGGGAACACCGGGGAGCTGTTTTTT. It yields the protein CASSLGAGQGNTGELFF.

This clonotype has at least ten counts. The genes are TRBV2 and TRBJ2-7, with D perhaps TRBD2 (6 bases). The CDR3 spans 14 residues. The V and J ends lost 6 bases and 2 bases respectively, with 14 bases between them. Looked up from germline, CDR1 is SNHLY and CDR2 is FYNNEI. The CDR3 protein is CASRLAPVTYEQYF. In nucleotides, the CDR3 is TGTGCCAGCAGGCTAGCGCCCGTTACCTACGAGCAGTACTTC. The entire variable domain, with the rest obtained from reference TRBV2 and TRBJ2-7, is as follows: EPEVTQTPSHQVTQMGQEVILRCVPISNHLYFYWYRQILGQKVEFLVSFYNNEISEKSEIFDDQFSVERPDGSNFTLKIRSTKLEDSAMYFCASRLAPVTYEQYFGPGTRLTVT.

The chain recombines TRBV3-1 with TRBJ2-5, with D unclear. Trimming left V 9 bases short and J 5 bases short, with 10 bases between. This CDR3 comprises 11 residues. Germline V gene data show CDR1 as LGHDT and CDR2 as YNNKEL (reference sequence). The DNA of the CDR3 is TGTGCCAGTGGGGTGGGGGAGACCCAGTACTTC. The encoded protein is CASGVGETQYF.

This clonotype has at least ten counts. The CDR3 coding sequence is TGTGCCAGCAGCGCCGCGGTAGACTTATCCTACAATGAGCAGTTCTTC. As protein: CASSAAVDLSYNEQFF. This chain joins TRBV9 and TRBJ2-1; no clear D gene. This CDR3 is 16 amino acids long. The V end lost 3 bases, the J end lost 1 base, and 14 bases lay between the germline ends. Germline CDR1 SGDLS, CDR2 YYNGEE.

This clonotype showed up many times. V is TRBV25-1 and J is TRBJ2-7; D might be TRBD1 or TRBD2, each matching 5 bases. The CDR3 loop spans 15 amino acids. Trimming removed 3 bases from V and 2 bases from J, with 14 bases in between. Germline V gene lookup returns CDR1 MGHDK and CDR2 SYGVNS. This chain's CDR3 is CASSERTRGAYEQYF. CDR3 DNA: TGTGCCAGCAGTGAGAGGACACGGGGTGCCTACGAGCAGTACTTC.